The 23 T cell receptor beta chains below were found in one sample sequenced in a study of blood T cells in healthy people across ages. A J-beta primer mix and a sample-barcoded 5' primer were used in a second PCR of about 6 to 12 cycles. MiXCR was run by TCRdb on the 5' RACE reads, yielding one entry per CDR3 protein. Among roughly 1,700,000 distinct CDR3 sequences, 25% to 30% were seen once, and the ten largest hold 6.5% to 8.5%. The specimen sequenced was blood. These receptors were taken from a woman aged 25 to 39 in good health.

The chain links TRBV7-9 to TRBJ2-5, with D possibly matching TRBD2 (5 bases). Germline values: CDR1 SEHNR, CDR2 FQNEAQ (reference sequence). The CDR3 consists of 15 residues. V lost 0 bases to trimming and J lost 7 bases, with 15 bases between them. The CDR3 DNA reads TGTGCCAGCAGCTTAGCGGACCTGAGAGGAGGGACCCAGTACTTC. Encoded protein: CASSLADLRGGTQYF.

At least ten counts were recorded for this clonotype. This chain joins TRBV6-4 and TRBJ2-1; 8 nucleotides align to TRBD2. In germline, CDR1 is MRHNA, CDR2 SNTAGT. There are 15 residues in the CDR3. Trimming removed 6 bases from V and 0 bases from J; junction bases left unmatched: 4. CDR3: CASRVSGASYNEQFF. The CDR3 coding sequence is TGTGCCAGCAGAGTTAGCGGGGCCTCCTACAATGAGCAGTTCTTC.

This clonotype appeared many times. The genes are TRBV11-1 and TRBJ2-5; 7 positions match TRBD1. Germline-derived CDR1 and CDR2 are SGHAT and FQDESV (reference sequence). The ends lost 5 bases at V and 5 bases at J; junction bases unmatched: 11. CDR3 length: 15 amino acids. CDR3 bases: TGTGCCAGCAGCAGGGGACAGCCCGGAATGGAGACCCAGTACTTC. As protein: CASSRGQPGMETQYF.

The rearrangement links TRBV3-1 to TRBJ1-5, with 9 bases lining up with TRBD1. In germline, CDR1 is LGHDT, CDR2 YNNKEL (reference sequence). Unmatched junction bases numbered 1, after V lost 1 base and J lost 12 bases. CDR3 length equals 12 residues. The chain's CDR3 is CASSQGQGGQHF. CDR3 nucleotides: TGTGCCAGCAGCCAAGGACAGGGGGGCCAGCATTTT. The complete variable domain, with remaining parts taken from reference TRBV3-1 and TRBJ1-5, reads DTAVSQTPKYLVTQMGNDKSIKCEQNLGHDTMYWYKQDSKKFLKIMFSYNNKELIINETVPNRFSPKSPDKAHLNLHINSLELGDSAVYFCASSQGQGGQHFGDGTRLSIL.

The chain links TRBV25-1 to TRBJ2-3, with a tentative D call TRBD2 (6 bases). CDR1 and CDR2 (germline): MGHDK, SYGVNS. Trimming shortened V by 4 bases and J by 3 bases, and 14 bases separated the two germline ends. The CDR3 totals 15 residues. The CDR3 coding sequence is TGTGCCAGCAGTGGCGAAACCGCGGGGACAGATACGCAGTATTTT. As protein: CASSGETAGTDTQYF.

V is TRBV12-3 or TRBV12-4 and J is TRBJ2-4; D is possibly TRBD1 or TRBD2 (6 bases each). The V gene lost 6 bases and the J gene lost 13 bases, with 25 bases spanning the gap. There are 15 residues in the CDR3. This chain's CDR3 is CASSEQGGPHNEQYF. The DNA of the CDR3 is TGTGCCAGCAGCGAACAGGGAGGTCCCCACAATGAGCAGTACTTC.

This chain connects TRBV20-1 to TRBJ1-5; TRBD1 is a possible D gene (5 bases). The CDR3 runs to 18 residues. Germline loops: CDR1 DFQATT, CDR2 SNEGSKA (reference sequence). V dropped 3 bases and J dropped 6 bases, with 27 bases sitting between them. The CDR3: CSARGRYRGRVLSQPQHF. Here the CDR3 DNA reads TGCAGTGCTAGGGGACGTTACCGGGGCAGGGTGCTCAGTCAGCCCCAGCATTTT.

The rearrangement joins TRBV9 to TRBJ2-5; 9 nucleotides agree with TRBD2. The end of the DNA is better explained by TRBJ2-7, so the J call may be wrong. The CDR3 totals 17 residues. Looked up from germline, CDR1 is SGDLS and CDR2 is YYNGEE. In DNA form, the CDR3 reads TGTGCCAGCAGCGTAGGGTTCGGTAGCGGGAGATTATACGAGCAGTACTTC. As protein: CASSVGFGSGRLYEQYF.

Remarks on this clonotype: This may arise from a read error, as a much more abundant clone is one base away. V and J are TRBV2 and TRBJ2-1, with D uncertain. Trimming removed 3 bases from V and 11 bases from J, with 8 bases in between. CDR1 and CDR2 from the germline V gene are SNHLY and FYNNEI. This CDR3 spans 11 amino acids. CDR3 nucleotide sequence: TGTGCCAGCAGTGACAACTGGAAGCAGTTCTTC. The encoded protein is CASSDNWKQFF.

This clonotype was found a few times. The V gene is TRBV7-9, the J gene TRBJ2-7, with D perhaps matching TRBD1 (5 bases). The germline V and J ends were trimmed by 2 bases and 5 bases, with 13 bases remaining between them. This CDR3 is 14 amino acids long. CDR1 and CDR2 from the germline V gene are SEHNR and FQNEAQ (reference sequence). CDR3 residues: CASSLSGLDNEQYF. CDR3 in DNA: TGTGCCAGCAGCTTATCAGGGCTGGACAACGAGCAGTACTTC.

This clonotype was counted at least ten times. The chain links TRBV3-1 to TRBJ2-3; D gene ambiguous. The CDR3 is 13 residues long. Trimming shortened V by 0 bases and J by 3 bases, and 4 bases separated the two germline ends. In germline, CDR1 is LGHDT, CDR2 YNNKEL (reference sequence). The DNA of the CDR3 is TGTGCCAGCAGCCAAGAGGCGACAGATACGCAGTATTTT. Protein: CASSQEATDTQYF.

This rearrangement joins TRBV14 to TRBJ2-3, with a possible D match to TRBD2 (5 bases). The CDR3 has 17 residues. V lost 0 bases to trimming and J lost 4 bases, with 17 bases between them. Looked up from germline, CDR1 is SGHDN and CDR2 is FVKESK. The CDR3 is CASSQDRGSHVADTQYF. The CDR3 DNA sequence: TGTGCCAGCAGCCAAGATCGGGGTAGCCATGTCGCAGATACGCAGTATTTT.

This clonotype has a handful of counts. Sequence at one end of the junction differs from germline and may be a read error. The V gene is TRBV5-1, the J gene TRBJ2-5; D may match TRBD1 or TRBD2 (5 bases each). Germline assignment: CDR1 SGHRS and CDR2 YFSETQ. This CDR3 has 14 amino acids. In DNA, the CDR3 is TGCGCCAACAGCTTGGACGGGACCCAAGAGACCCAGTACTTC. It is translated as CANSLDGTQETQYF. The full variable domain, rest sourced from reference TRBV5-1 and TRBJ2-5, is KAGVTQTPRYLIKTRGQQVTLSCSPISGHRSVSWYQQTPGQGLQFLFEYFSETQRNKGNFPGRFSGRQFSNSRSEMNVSTLELGDSALYLCANSLDGTQETQYFGPGTRLLVL.

There are a few counts of this clonotype. The chain is built from TRBV10-3 and TRBJ2-1; the match to TRBD2 covers 7 bases. V was pared by 1 base and J by 8 bases, with 2 bases of the junction left unmatched. CDR1 is ENHRY and CDR2 is SYGVKD in the germline V gene. The CDR3 spans 13 residues. CDR3 DNA: TGTGCCATCAGTGAGTATCGGGAGGATGAGCAGTTCTTC. Its translation: CAISEYREDEQFF.

Many counts were recorded for this clonotype. CDR3 in amino acids: CSAKGSGETQYF. In DNA, the CDR3 is TGCAGTGCGAAGGGCAGCGGGGAGACCCAGTACTTC. This chain uses TRBV20-1 with TRBJ2-5; maybe TRBD2 (6 bases). The CDR3 has 12 amino acids. Between the trimmed V and J ends, which lost 6 bases and 5 bases, there was a span of 13 bases. CDR1 is DFQATT, CDR2 SNEGSKA, per germline (reference sequence).

This clonotype was counted only a few times. V gene TRBV20-1 combines with J gene TRBJ2-1; the D gene is possibly TRBD2 (5 bases). Germline loops: CDR1 DFQATT, CDR2 SNEGSKA (reference sequence). V gave up 6 bases and J gave up 4 bases, with 16 bases separating them. CDR3 size: 14 residues. CDR3 sequence: CSARWASPYNEQFF. CDR3 DNA sequence: TGCAGTGCCCGTTGGGCTAGCCCATACAATGAGCAGTTCTTC.

The V call is TRBV12-3 or TRBV12-4, the J call TRBJ1-1; D gene ambiguous. Deletions cut 0 bases from V and 6 bases from J, with 8 bases between. The CDR3 loop spans 13 amino acids. CDR3: CASSLAPNAEAFF. The DNA for the CDR3 is TGTGCCAGCAGTTTAGCACCTAACGCTGAAGCTTTCTTT.

The rearrangement joins TRBV12-3 or TRBV12-4 to TRBJ2-5; 7 bases match TRBD1. With V trimmed by 2 bases and J by 4 bases, 10 bases remained unmatched. CDR3 size: 16 residues. CDR3 sequence reads: CASSLQPGQPPETQYF. The CDR3 region has the DNA TGTGCCAGCAGTTTACAACCGGGACAGCCTCCAGAGACCCAGTACTTC.

This sequence joins TRBV6-5 and TRBJ2-3, with TRBD1 as a possible D gene (5 bases). The CDR3 consists of 13 residues. V gave up 5 bases and J gave up 8 bases, with 14 bases separating them. Germline V gene data show CDR1 as MNHEY and CDR2 as SVGAGI. The DNA for the CDR3 is TGTGCCAGCAGTCCGACAAGGGGCGCTACGCAGTATTTT. Residues: CASSPTRGATQYF.

The CDR3 DNA follows: TGTGCCAGCAGTGAAATGTGGTTGAGGGCGTACGAGCAGTACTTC. This translates into CASSEMWLRAYEQYF. The chain carries TRBV6-1 and TRBJ2-7; D might be TRBD2 (5 bases). V gave up 2 bases and J gave up 4 bases, with 15 bases separating them. Germline V gene lookup returns CDR1 MNHNS and CDR2 SASEGT. The CDR3 consists of 15 residues.

This clonotype was seen a handful of times. This chain connects TRBV28 to TRBJ1-5; 7 bases are a match to TRBD1. The CDR3 has 15 amino acids. CDR1 and CDR2 (germline): MDHEN, SYDVKM. V was pared by 6 bases and J by 1 base, with 6 bases of the junction left unmatched. The CDR3 sequence is CASRKDRKSNQPQHF. The CDR3 DNA sequence: TGTGCCAGCAGAAAGGACAGGAAGAGCAATCAGCCCCAGCATTTT.

This clonotype was seen more than once but under ten times. The chain links TRBV20-1 to TRBJ2-1; 8 nucleotides match TRBD2. The germline CDR1 and CDR2 sequences are DFQATT and SNEGSKA (reference sequence). The CDR3 is made up of 14 amino acids. The V gene end was trimmed by 1 base and the J gene end by 2 bases; junction bases not matched to a gene: 1. In DNA, the CDR3 is TGCAGTGCTAGAGCGGGGGGGCCCTACAATGAGCAGTTCTTC. Residues: CSARAGGPYNEQFF.

In the case of this clonotype: The CDR3 does not close with the conserved phenylalanine or tryptophan, likely indicating a read error. V usage is TRBV2 and J usage is TRBJ2-7; D uncertain. V was shortened by 8 bases and J by 3 bases, with 11 bases between the two germline ends. This CDR3 comprises 12 residues. Germline V lookup: CDR1 SNHLY, CDR2 FYNNEI. DNA for the CDR3: TGTGCCAGCTCTGGGTCGGTCTACGAGCAGTACTCC. Translating gives CASSGSVYEQYS.